This T cell receptor beta chain was sequenced during a study of identical twins (TCRdb year 2016). For the study in its entirety: To test whether fetal clonotypes persist, this study deep-sequenced TCR alpha and beta repertoires from monozygotic twins, from unrelated adults of various ages, and from cord blood. Replicate twin experiments were performed at different times using different library preparation protocols to rule out contamination.

The germline V gene encodes CDR1 DFQATT and CDR2 SNEGSKA (reference sequence). A distance of 20 bases separates the germline ends of V and J, which lose 6 bases and 0 bases respectively. The CDR3 sequence holds 17 residues, the cysteine and phenylalanine included. Just CDR3 DNA is preserved here, 51 bases in frame from base 1. This clonotype has a handful of counts. Its antigen remains unidentified. No base qualities exist here, and no much larger clone lies one base off it. Every donor in the study was a healthy Caucasian. Three pairs of female monozygotic twins, all aged about 18 to 29 years, made up the twin cohort. Peripheral blood mononuclear cells were used as the source from which RNA for TCR libraries was isolated. The library was prepared using 5' RACE. The instrument was an Illumina HiSeq 2000. Template switching introduced a universal primer binding site; the final cDNA contained a unique molecular identifier, enabling accurate counting of TCR cDNA molecules. First-strand cDNA for TCR alpha and beta chains was synthesized from specific primers in the conserved constant-segment region. Each cDNA library was double barcoded, with a SMART-Mk sample barcode plus Illumina barcodes, to control for contamination. TruSeq adapter sequences, together with Illumina sample barcodes, were added in two successive PCR steps. The Illumina HiSeq platform was used with custom primers to sequence TCR alpha and beta cDNA libraries. The authors' analysis ran thus. Unique molecular identifiers were extracted from raw reads with MiGEC, and CDR3 positions were determined with MiXCR. For each individual, recombination models were inferred using an EM algorithm with the repgenHMM and IGoR tools. The tcR package in R was used for shared clonotype analysis, with sharing normalized by the product of cloneset sizes. Out-of-frame nonproductive sequences were analyzed to study raw recombination free of thymic and clonal selection effects. Using fastp trimming at Q25 and MiXCR clonotype assembly, TCRdb reanalyzed the public sequencing data and kept in-frame beta chains. CDR3 protein sequences are deduplicated, and each keeps its most common genes and DNA. The authors' filters were not applied to this entry. Counted in this sample were 500,000 to 700,000 distinct CDR3 sequences; roughly 7.1% of them appeared once. Roughly 1.6% of the sample belongs to the ten largest clones.

The research as a whole found: Out-of-frame TCR alpha sharing in monozygotic twins was systematically underestimated by recombination models, whereas sharing between unrelated individuals was in agreement with the recombination models. Zero-insertion analyses could be partly confounded by invariant T cells such as MAIT and iNKT, though diverse VJ usage argued against such confounding for most clonotypes. Abundant cord blood beta clonotypes carried fewer insertions; young adult naive repertoires showed a weaker similar trend, while memory repertoires showed none. Conclusions relied on cross-sectional statistical analysis, since the same donors could not be followed over many years. Excess twin sharing in beta out-of-frame sequences was weaker because fewer shared sequences lowered the signal-to-noise ratio. Compared with coincidental sharing between unrelated individuals, out-of-frame TCR alpha sequences shared between twins showed an excess of sequences with low generation probability.

This sample also belongs to another study, concerning yellow fever vaccine responses in identical twins. The other study reports the following: The T cell response to vaccination in identical twins was reported by the authors to appear partly convergent and partly personalized. The study precisely tracked vaccine-responding T cell clones in identical twins.

The sequencing sample was made of PBMCs. Recombination joined TRBV20-1 with TRBJ2-2, with TRBD2 tentatively as D gene (6 bases match). The clonotype comes from a woman between 18 and 30 years old in good health. The CDR3 reads CSAPLATTVTNTGELFF. The DNA sequence follows: TGCAGTGCCCCCCTAGCGACCACCGTCACGAACACCGGGGAGCTGTTTTTT.